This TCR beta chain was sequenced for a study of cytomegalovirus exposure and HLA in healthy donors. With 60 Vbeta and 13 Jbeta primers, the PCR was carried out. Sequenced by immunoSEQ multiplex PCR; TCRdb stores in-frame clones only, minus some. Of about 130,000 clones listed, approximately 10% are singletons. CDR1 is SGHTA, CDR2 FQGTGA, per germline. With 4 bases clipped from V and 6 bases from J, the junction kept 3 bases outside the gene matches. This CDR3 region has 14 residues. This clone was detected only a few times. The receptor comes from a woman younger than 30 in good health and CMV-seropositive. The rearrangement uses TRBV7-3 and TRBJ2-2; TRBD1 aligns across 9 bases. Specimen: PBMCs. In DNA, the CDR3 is TGTGCCAGCAGCTCACAGGGGGCGTCCGGGGAGCTGTTTTTT. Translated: CASSSQGASGELFF.